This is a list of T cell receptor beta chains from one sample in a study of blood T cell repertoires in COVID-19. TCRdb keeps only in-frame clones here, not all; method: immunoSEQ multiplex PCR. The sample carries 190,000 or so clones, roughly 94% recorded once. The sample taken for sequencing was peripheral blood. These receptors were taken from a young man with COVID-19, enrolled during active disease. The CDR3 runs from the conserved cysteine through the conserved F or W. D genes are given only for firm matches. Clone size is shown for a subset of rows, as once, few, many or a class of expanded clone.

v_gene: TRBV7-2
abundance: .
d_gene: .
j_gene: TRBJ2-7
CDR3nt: TGTGCCAGCAGCTTAGTGGGAGCTAGCGAGCAGTACTTC
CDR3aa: CASSLVGASEQYF

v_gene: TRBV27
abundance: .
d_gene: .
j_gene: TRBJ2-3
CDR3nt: TGTGCCAGCAGTCATATGGGGTGGTATTGGGGGGATAGCACAGATACGCAGTATTTT
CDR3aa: CASSHMGWYWGDSTDTQYF

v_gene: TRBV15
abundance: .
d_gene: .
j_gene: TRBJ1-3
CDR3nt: TGTGCCACCAGCAGAGATTGGGGCGCTGGAAACACCATATATTTT
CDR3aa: CATSRDWGAGNTIYF

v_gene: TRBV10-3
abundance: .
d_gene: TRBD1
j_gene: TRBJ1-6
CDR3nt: TGTGCCATCAGTGAGGGACAGGGGGCTTCACCCCTCCACTTT
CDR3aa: CAISEGQGASPLHF

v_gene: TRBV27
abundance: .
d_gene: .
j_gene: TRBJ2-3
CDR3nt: TGTGCCAGCAGTTTATGGAGTGAATTTAGCACAGATACGCAGTATTTT
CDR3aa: CASSLWSEFSTDTQYF

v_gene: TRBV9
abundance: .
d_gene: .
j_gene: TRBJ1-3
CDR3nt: TGTGCCAGCAGCGTAGCGCCTAGCAGGGGTACTGGAAACACCATATATTTT
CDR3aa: CASSVAPSRGTGNTIYF

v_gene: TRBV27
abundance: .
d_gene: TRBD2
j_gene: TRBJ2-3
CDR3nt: TGTGCCAGCAGCCAACTCACCCCTAGCGGGGGGGCTGGAGATACGCAGTATTTT
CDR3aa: CASSQLTPSGGAGDTQYF

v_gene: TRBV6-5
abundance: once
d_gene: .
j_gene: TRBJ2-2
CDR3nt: TGTGCCAGCACCACATGGGACACTAACACCGGGGAGCTGTTTTTT
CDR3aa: CASTTWDTNTGELFF

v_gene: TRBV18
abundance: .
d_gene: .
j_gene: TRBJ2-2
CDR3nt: TGTGCCAGCTCACCTTCGGGTGTCGCGAACACCGGGGAGCTGTTTTTT
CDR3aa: CASSPSGVANTGELFF

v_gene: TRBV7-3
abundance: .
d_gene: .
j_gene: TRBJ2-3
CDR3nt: TGTGCCAGCAGCTTCCGAGGGTCGGATACGCAGTATTTT
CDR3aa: CASSFRGSDTQYF

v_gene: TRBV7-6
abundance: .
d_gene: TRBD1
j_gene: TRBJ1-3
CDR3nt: TGTGCCAGCAGCCCTCGACAGGGGCAAGTGGGAAACACCATATATTTT
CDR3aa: CASSPRQGQVGNTIYF

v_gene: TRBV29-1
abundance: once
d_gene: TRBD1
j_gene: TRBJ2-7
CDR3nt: TGCAGCGTTGGTTCCAGGGGGCTTGAGCAGTACTTC
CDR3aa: CSVGSRGLEQYF

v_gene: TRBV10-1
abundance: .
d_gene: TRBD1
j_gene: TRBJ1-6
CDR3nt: TGCGCCAGCGCCCCGGACAGGGCTAATTCACCCCTCCACTTT
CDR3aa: CASAPDRANSPLHF

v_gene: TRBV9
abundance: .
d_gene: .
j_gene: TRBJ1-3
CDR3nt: TGTGCCAGCAGCCCCGGGTCGATTGGAAACACCATATATTTT
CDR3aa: CASSPGSIGNTIYF

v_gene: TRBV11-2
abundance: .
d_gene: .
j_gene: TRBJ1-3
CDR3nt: TGTGCCAGCAGCTTAGCGTTCTCTGGAAACACCATATATTTT
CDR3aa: CASSLAFSGNTIYF

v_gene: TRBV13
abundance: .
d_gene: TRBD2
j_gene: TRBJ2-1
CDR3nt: TGTGCCAGCAGCTCCCTTACCGGGACTAGCGGGGGCTTTTTGGATGAGCAGTTCTTC
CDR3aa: CASSSLTGTSGGFLDEQFF

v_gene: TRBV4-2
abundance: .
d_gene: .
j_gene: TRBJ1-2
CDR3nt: TGTGCCAGCAGCCAAGAAAAGTCAGGAAACTATGGCTACACCTTC
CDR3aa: CASSQEKSGNYGYTF

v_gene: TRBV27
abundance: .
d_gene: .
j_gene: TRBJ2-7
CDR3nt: TGTGCCAGCAGCTCGCCCGGCGGATTGGGCTCCTACGAGCAGTACTTC
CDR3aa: CASSSPGGLGSYEQYF

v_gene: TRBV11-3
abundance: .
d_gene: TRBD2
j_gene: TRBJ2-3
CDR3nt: TGTGCCAGCAGCGGTGGACTAGCGGGAGGCACAGATACGCAGTATTTT
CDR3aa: CASSGGLAGGTDTQYF

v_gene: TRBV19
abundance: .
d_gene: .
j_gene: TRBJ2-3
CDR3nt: TGTGCCAGTAGTAGGTTAGAGGACAACACAGATACGCAGTATTTT
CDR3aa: CASSRLEDNTDTQYF

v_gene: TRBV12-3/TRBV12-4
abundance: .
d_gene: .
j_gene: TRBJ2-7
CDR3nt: TGTGCCAGCAGTTTAATCCGCTACGAGCAGTACTTC
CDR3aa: CASSLIRYEQYF

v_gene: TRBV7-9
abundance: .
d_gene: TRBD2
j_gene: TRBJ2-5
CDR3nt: TGTGCCAGCAGCCCCACGTTCGGGGGGTCGTTAGAGACCCAGTACTTC
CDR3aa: CASSPTFGGSLETQYF

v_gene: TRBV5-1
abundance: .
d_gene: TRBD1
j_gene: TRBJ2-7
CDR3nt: TGCGCCAGCAGCGATAGGACAGGGGGCTACGAGCAGTACTTC
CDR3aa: CASSDRTGGYEQYF

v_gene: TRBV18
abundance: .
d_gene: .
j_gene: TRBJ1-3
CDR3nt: TGTGCCAGCTCACCCAAATGGGGGGACTCTGGAAACACCATATATTTT
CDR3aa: CASSPKWGDSGNTIYF

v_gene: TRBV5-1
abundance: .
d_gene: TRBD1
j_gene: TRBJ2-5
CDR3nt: TGCGCCAGCAGCGCCAAAGCCGGGACAGGGGTCGGAGAGACCCAGTACTTC
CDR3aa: CASSAKAGTGVGETQYF

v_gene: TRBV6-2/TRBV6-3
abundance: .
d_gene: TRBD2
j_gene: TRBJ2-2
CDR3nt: TGTGCCAGCAGTACCCCTCGCCTGACTAGCGGGGGTGCGAACACCGGGGAGCTGTTTTTT
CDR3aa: CASSTPRLTSGGANTGELFF

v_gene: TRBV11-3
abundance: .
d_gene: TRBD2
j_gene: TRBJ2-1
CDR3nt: TGTGCCAGCAGCTTAGGTTGGGGTAGCGGGGGGTCAGGACACAATGAGCAGTTCTTC
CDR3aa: CASSLGWGSGGSGHNEQFF

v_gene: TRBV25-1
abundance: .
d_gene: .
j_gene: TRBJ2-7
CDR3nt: TGTGCCAGCAGCCCTTCCGGGGGGCGGAACGAGCAGTACTTC
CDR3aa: CASSPSGGRNEQYF

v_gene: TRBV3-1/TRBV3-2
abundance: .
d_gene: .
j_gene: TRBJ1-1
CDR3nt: TGTGCCAGCAGCCGGTACAGAGACACTGAAGCTTTCTTT
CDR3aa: CASSRYRDTEAFF

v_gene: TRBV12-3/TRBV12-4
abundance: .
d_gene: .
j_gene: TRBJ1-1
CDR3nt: TGTGCCAGCAGTTTGCAGGGATACACTGAAGCTTTCTTT
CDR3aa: CASSLQGYTEAFF

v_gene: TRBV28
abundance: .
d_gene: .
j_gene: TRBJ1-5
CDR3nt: TGTGCCAGCAGTTTATCGGGGGGGCTAAGTCAGCCCCAGCATTTT
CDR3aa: CASSLSGGLSQPQHF

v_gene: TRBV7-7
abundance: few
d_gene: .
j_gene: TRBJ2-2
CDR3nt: TGTGCCAGCAGCTCCGCTCAGGGTTCCGGGGAGCTGTTTTTT
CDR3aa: CASSSAQGSGELFF

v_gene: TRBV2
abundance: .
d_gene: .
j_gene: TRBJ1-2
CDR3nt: TGTGCCAGCTGCCTGGGGGGGGACTATGGCTACACCTTC
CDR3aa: CASCLGGDYGYTF

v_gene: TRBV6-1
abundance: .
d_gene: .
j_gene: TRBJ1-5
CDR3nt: TGTGCCAGCAGTGAAAAGAAGGGAGGGGCTTATAGCAATCAGCCCCAGCATTTT
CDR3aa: CASSEKKGGAYSNQPQHF

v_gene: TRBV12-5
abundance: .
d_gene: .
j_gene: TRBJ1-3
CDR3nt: TGTGCTAGTGGCCAAACAGGCTCGGCTGGAAACACCATATATTTT
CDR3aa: CASGQTGSAGNTIYF

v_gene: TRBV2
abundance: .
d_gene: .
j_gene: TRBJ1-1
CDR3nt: TGTGCCAGCAGGGCAGGGACTTCGACCACTGAAGCTTTCTTT
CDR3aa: CASRAGTSTTEAFF

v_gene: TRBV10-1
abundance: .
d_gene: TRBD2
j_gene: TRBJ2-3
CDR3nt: TGCGCCAGCAGTGGTTCTCAAGCGGGGGATACGCAGTATTTT
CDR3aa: CASSGSQAGDTQYF